Included here is one TCR beta chain sequence, with context. The antigen it recognizes is unknown. Nothing much larger sits one base from this clone, and base qualities are not available. This sample was included in a study of CD4 T cells in relation to SARS-CoV-2 and coronaviruses (dated by TCRdb to the early 2020s). For context, the study as a whole: Patient-derived lymphoblastoid cell lines were used to map the HLA restriction of shared crossreactive spike epitopes. The study assessed, at the TCR clonotype level, memory CD4+ T cell crossreactivity between SARS-CoV-2 and common cold coronavirus spike proteins. The Adaptive Biotechnologies TCR-sequencing kit was used for samples from a few pre-COVID donors and for the naive versus memory experiments, whereas the other data were Illumina-based. For other donors in the study, expansion assays were sequenced with a different, Illumina-based TCR-beta assay.

CD4+ T cells from unexposed donors were collected before the COVID-19 pandemic (2011-2018). To separate naive from memory CD4+ T cells, cryopreserved PBMCs first underwent CD4 enrichment and then EasySep naive CD4+ T cell enrichment. Leukapheresis product for the unexposed donors was bought commercially. Ficoll-Paque PLUS gradient centrifugation was used to isolate PBMCs from leukapheresis product or whole blood. PBMCs were either used fresh in the expansion assay or cryopreserved at -140 degrees C. The QIAamp Micro DNA Kit was used to extract genomic DNA from the CD4+ T cells. Uncultured naive and memory CD4+ T cell DNA received deep-resolution immunoSEQ TCR-beta sequencing. The study's own analysis went as follows. During preprocessing, nonproductive sequences were removed, as were CDR3s that did not start with C, did not end with F or W, or were shorter than 7 amino acids. Cultured and uncultured naive and memory CD4+ repertoires were searched for CDR3s previously identified as spike- and CEF-reactive. CDR3 homology was quantified as pairwise Levenshtein distance, calculated with the stringdist R package after three terminal residues were trimmed from each end. Imported from immuneACCESS, the table was reduced by TCRdb to in-frame sequences with V and J called. These copies leave out some clones; in studies compared against another copy, an unresolved V gene accounts for under half, and the cause of the remainder is not known. The V and J calls and clone size are taken from that table; D and trimming were inferred from the DNA. The table for this sample lists 60,000 or so clones; about 94% of them were counted only once. Roughly 0.14% of the sample lies in the top ten.

General findings and caveats noted by the study authors: The study was constrained by small numbers of patients and of tested TCRs. Sequencing of naive versus memory cells indicated that the assay detects memory recall responses, not primary responses primed during culture. Significantly weaker SARS-CoV-2-driven expansion was shown by crossreactive clones than by monoreactive clones, consistent with antigenic imprinting. Since the crossreactivity analysis centred on spike protein, crossreactivity against other viral proteins was not assessed. Because no donor provided both pre-pandemic and post-infection samples, tracing the source of pre-existing responses was limited. In about 60% of donors, memory CD4+ clonotypes turned up that crossrecognized SARS-CoV-2 and at least one common cold coronavirus spike.

The CDR3 covers 12 residues, taking in both the cysteine and the phenylalanine. CDR3 DNA only is kept here, 36 bases in frame from base 1. CDR1 SGHTA and CDR2 FQGNSA are derived from the germline V gene. Relative to germline, V is 4 bases shorter and J is 10 bases shorter, with 11 bases between their ends. The chain uses TRBV7-2 and TRBJ2-1; TRBD2 is a weak D gene call, 5 bases matching. The receptor was isolated from a human donor in good health. The sample was naive CD4+ T cells from PBMCs. Per the publication, the cell subset or site label means: naive CD4+ T cells isolated by negative enrichment. The CDR3 protein is CASSWIAYEQFF. The DNA is as follows: TGTGCCAGCAGCTGGATAGCGTACGAGCAGTTCTTC.